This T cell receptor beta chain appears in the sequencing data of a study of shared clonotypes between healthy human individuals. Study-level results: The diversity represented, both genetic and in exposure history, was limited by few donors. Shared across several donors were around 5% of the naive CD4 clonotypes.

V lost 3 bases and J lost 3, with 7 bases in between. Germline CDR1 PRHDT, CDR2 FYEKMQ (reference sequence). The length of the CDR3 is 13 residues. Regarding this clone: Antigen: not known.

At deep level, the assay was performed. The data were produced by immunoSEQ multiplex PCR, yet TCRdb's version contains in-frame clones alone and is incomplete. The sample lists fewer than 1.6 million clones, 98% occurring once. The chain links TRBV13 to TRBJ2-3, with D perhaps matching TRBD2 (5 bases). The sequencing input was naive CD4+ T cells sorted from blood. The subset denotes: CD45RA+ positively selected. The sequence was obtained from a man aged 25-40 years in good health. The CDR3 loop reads CASSFTGTDTQYF. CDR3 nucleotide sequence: TGTGCCAGCAGCTTCACGGGGACAGATACGCAGTATTTT.